Given below is one T cell receptor beta chain in context. The data were taken from a study of cytomegalovirus exposure and HLA in healthy donors. This CDR3 comprises 13 residues. V was pared by 8 bases and J by 5 bases, with 6 bases of the junction left unmatched. Per the germline V gene, CDR1 is SNHLY and CDR2 is FYNNEI. Only in-frame clones appear in the TCRdb table, and some are missing; sequencing was by immunoSEQ multiplex PCR. This sample has 100,000 to 150,000 clones, with around nine tenths found just once. The TCR sequence derives from a woman aged 18-29 years in good health and CMV-seronegative. The sequenced sample consisted of PBMCs. The chain combines TRBV2 with TRBJ1-1; 9 bases agree with TRBD1. CDR3 residues: CASYGQGKTEAFF. CDR3 coding DNA: TGTGCCAGCTACGGACAGGGGAAGACTGAAGCTTTCTTT.